The source of this T cell receptor beta chain is a study of blood T cells in healthy people across ages (dated by TCRdb to between 2015 and 2016). Some background on the complete study: In model experiments, template switching captured roughly one uniquely barcoded TCR beta cDNA molecule for every two T cells. Age-related changes in TCR beta repertoire diversity were measured in the study by deep sequencing normalized with unique cDNA molecular identifiers. The donors were split into four age groups: young (average about 16 years), middle-aged (roughly 39), aged (over 55) and long-lived (82). To avoid experimental bias, donors of different ages were distributed randomly across sequencing lanes. Two additional independent replicas of 1 million unique cDNA reads from the same blood draw were analyzed for two donors (one aged 18 to 30 and one aged 80 or older). Here is what the overall study found, with its caveats: Observed TCR beta diversity correlated strongly with the percentage of naive T cells measured by flow cytometry. Compared with the aged group, the long-lived group had more naive CD4+ T cells, fewer expanded clones and increased TCR diversity, suggesting age selection. Total diversity estimates from one million sequenced T cells were considered lower bounds and underestimates. The CMV infection status of donors was not known, potentially confounding age-related changes in expanded clonotypes. Bulk unsorted PBMC profiling prevented conclusive comparison of naive and antigen-experienced compartments. As age increased, observed TCR beta diversity per million T cells dropped in a roughly linear way, and a significant reduction was already evident by age about 40.

This clonotype appeared a few times. The antigen this receptor binds is unknown. The sample holds no much larger clone one base away, and base qualities are not on file. Trimming at the junction amounts to 4 bases on V and 2 bases on J, and the germline ends lie 12 bases apart. Including cysteine and phenylalanine, the CDR3 has 15 amino acids. The CDR3 DNA has 45 bases and is translated from base 1. As encoded in the germline V gene, CDR1 is SQVTM while CDR2 is ANQGSEA. The library relied on 5' RACE. Instrument used: Illumina HiSeq 2500. The second PCR ran for roughly 7 to 12 cycles and used a J-beta primer mix along with a sample-barcoded 5' primer. A unique molecular identifier was introduced onto each TCR beta cDNA molecule by a template-switch 5' adaptor carrying 12 random nucleotides. At least 2.5 million CDR3-containing paired-end reads were obtained from each sample. The Mint cDNA synthesis kit, primed by a TRBC-specific oligonucleotide, was used to synthesize first-strand cDNA from all RNA. Following uracil-DNA glycosylase treatment, a first 18-cycle PCR with universal primers M1SS and BC2_uni_R was performed on all cDNA. The published analysis was carried out like this. For normalization, 1 million high-quality reads, each with a distinct molecular identifier, were randomly selected from each sample. Instead of being binned into consensus sequences, reads that shared molecular identifiers were thrown out. MiTCR, set to a Q25 quality threshold and the strictest error-elimination algorithm, was used for CDR3 identification, clonotype clustering and error correction. Lower-bound total TCR beta diversity was estimated with a nonparametric unseen species model using Euler transformation. TCRdb ran its own pipeline on the public reads, namely fastp trimming at Q25 and MiXCR clone calling, and kept in-frame beta chains. For every CDR3 protein sequence, its rows merge into one entry that carries the most common genes and DNA. The V and J calls shown here were made by TCRdb, not taken from the authors' results. The sample table holds about 1.4 million distinct CDR3 sequences, of which approximately 59% were seen once. 6.5% to 8.5% of the sample comes from the top ten.

Donors were 30 to 45 systemically healthy Caucasian individuals from Russia aged roughly 6 to 100 years. Each donor gave about 11 milliliters of peripheral blood, drawn into EDTA-treated Vacutainer tubes. Ficoll-Paque density-gradient centrifugation was used to isolate PBMCs, with at least 7 million per sample. Total RNA, at least 5.5 micrograms per sample, was extracted from PBMCs with Trizol reagent. Naive CD45RAhigh/CD27high T cell percentages were measured by flow cytometry on a PBMC aliquot from every donor. The sequenced sample consisted of blood. The sequence links TRBV29-1 to TRBJ2-6; matching of 6 bases hints at TRBD1 as the D gene. The receptor was derived from a man in his late teens or twenties in good health. CDR3 region: CSVAPNRAGANVLTF. The DNA reads TGCAGCGTTGCCCCCAACAGGGCTGGGGCCAACGTCCTGACTTTC.